This T cell receptor (beta chain) was retrieved from a study of T cells in Graves' hyperthyroidism and ophthalmopathy (dated by TCRdb to between 2017 and 2020). Context from the whole study: Peripheral blood samples were taken at the time of initial diagnosis, prior to any treatment. TCR V-J signatures able to tell the groups apart were searched for in a discovery cohort of 90 to 100 patients, of whom more than 40 had Graves' ophthalmopathy and roughly 59 had stable Graves' hyperthyroidism. Whether ophthalmopathy could be predicted prospectively was tested in an independent validation cohort made up of approximately 19 hyperthyroidism patients plus 17 patients who later progressed to ophthalmopathy. The roughly 91 discovery patients were randomly divided into training and test sets at a 7:3 ratio. Thyroid tissue and blood T-cell repertoires from six Graves' hyperthyroidism patients were also compared in the study. Following sampling, methimazole starting at 30 mg daily was given to hyperthyroidism patients, and high-dose intravenous methylprednisolone was given to ophthalmopathy patients. The paper reports TCR Vbeta CDR3 sequencing of approximately 140 peripheral blood samples: 40 or so ophthalmopathy, about 75 hyperthyroidism and 17 progressor patients. General conclusions and limits of the study: In validation, the model predicted progression to ophthalmopathy with 65% to 71% sensitivity and over 72% specificity, a median of around 6.6 months before onset. No statistical method was used to set the sample size in advance, and investigators knew the group allocation. Blood samples also contained most of the expanded thyroid clonotypes (frequency above 0.001), which suggests that blood repertoires may reflect thyroid immune responses. A model built on a 13 V-J signature distinguished ophthalmopathy from stable hyperthyroidism, reaching 87.88% sensitivity and approximately 83% specificity in cross-validation and 80%/75% in testing.

A patient counted as having stable Graves' hyperthyroidism if no progression to ophthalmopathy occurred over 18 months of follow-up. Hyperthyroidism patients were newly diagnosed, had a disease duration of under 2 months, and were aged 18 to 65 years. Exclusion was applied to patients with uncontrolled infections, other autoimmune diseases, pregnancy or lactation. Diagnoses were established on the basis of clinical symptoms, serum thyroxine and TRAb, thyroid ultrasound, and orbital computed tomography. PBMCs were isolated from about 9.1 ml of fresh peripheral blood by Ficoll-Paque density gradient centrifugation. Total RNA was extracted using Trizol reagent, and RNA quality was assessed on an Agilent 2100 Bioanalyzer. From a lookup of the germline V gene, CDR1 and CDR2 are MNHNS and SASEGT. The CDR3, from cysteine to phenylalanine, totals 15 residues. CDR3 DNA only is kept here, 45 bases in frame from base 1. V loses 4 bases, J loses 2 bases, and the germline ends lie 13 bases apart.

This clonotype turned up a few times. Its binding antigen is unknown. Per-nucleotide qualities are absent, and no much larger clonotype sits a single base away. The TCR beta CDR3 regions were amplified from RNA transcripts. For the first round of RT-PCR on the TCR CDR3, the HTBI primer set was used together with the Qiagen OneStep RT-PCR kit. Libraries were constructed in a second round of multiplex PCR, after which size selection and purification were carried out. Sequencing of the libraries was done on an Illumina HiSeq2000 using paired-end 100 bp reads. In the authors' own workflow: SOAPnuke was used to process the raw data, with reads discarded if the reads contained adapters or uncalled bases, had a mean Phred below 15, or lacked an exact constant-primer or identifier match. COPE v1.2.5 was used to merge high-quality paired reads, and clonotypes were defined as unique nucleotide sequences. Clonotypes were aligned to IMGT TRBV, TRBD and TRBJ reference segments using MiTCR v1.1. Only V-J combinations with frequency above 0.0001, covering about 99% of repertoires, were analysed. The TCS score was defined as F50 (clonal expansion) divided by E x V (chaos), with BLOSUM62-based TCRdist calculated between CDR3 peptides within each V-J. Welch's t-statistics and random forest reduced roughly 540 V-J features to 13, which were used in a naive Bayes classifier (R e1071). TCRdb cleaned the public reads at Q25 with fastp, built clones with MiXCR and kept in-frame beta chains. All rows with the same CDR3 protein become a single entry with the most common DNA and genes. V and J calls and clone size were set by TCRdb, not the authors. For this sample there are fewer than 800,000 distinct CDR3 sequences; about a sixth appear just once. Approximately 8% of the sample lies in the top ten.

Sequences were obtained from blood. This chain joins TRBV6-1 to TRBJ2-3; the D gene assignment is perhaps TRBD1 or TRBD2, with each matching 5 bases. The source is a man aged 18-30 years with Graves' hyperthyroidism. The DNA sequence reads TGTGCCAGCAGTGGTACGGGGCCGCCCACAGATACGCAGTATTTT. Its coded protein is CASSGTGPPTDTQYF.